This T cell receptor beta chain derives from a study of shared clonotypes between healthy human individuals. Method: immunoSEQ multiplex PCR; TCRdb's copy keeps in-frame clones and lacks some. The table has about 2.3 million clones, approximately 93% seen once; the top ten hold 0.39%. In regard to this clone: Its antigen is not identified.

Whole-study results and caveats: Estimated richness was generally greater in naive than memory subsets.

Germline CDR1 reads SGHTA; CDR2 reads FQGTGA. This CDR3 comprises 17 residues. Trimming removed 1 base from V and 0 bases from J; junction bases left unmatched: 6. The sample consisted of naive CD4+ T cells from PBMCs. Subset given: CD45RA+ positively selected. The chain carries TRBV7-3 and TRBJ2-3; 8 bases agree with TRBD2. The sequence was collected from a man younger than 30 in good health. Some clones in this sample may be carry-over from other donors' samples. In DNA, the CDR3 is TGTGCCAGCAGCTTAAAAACGGCTAGCGGGAGCACAGATACGCAGTATTTT. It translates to CASSLKTASGSTDTQYF.